The 26 T cell receptor beta chains below all came from one sample that was sequenced in a study of cytomegalovirus exposure and HLA in healthy donors. Use of 60 Vbeta and 13 Jbeta primers characterized the PCR. TCRdb's copy holds only in-frame clones and misses some; the assay was immunoSEQ multiplex PCR. The repertoire includes 55,000 to 80,000 clones, around 70% of them detected once, and 22% sits in the top ten. Material for sequencing was PBMCs. The source of these receptors is a woman aged 25 to 39 in good health and CMV-seropositive.

The chain uses TRBV30 and TRBJ1-1; no definite D call. V was shortened by 3 bases and J by 4 bases, with 15 bases between the two germline ends. Germline V lookup: CDR1 GTSNPN, CDR2 SVGIG (reference sequence). This CDR3 has 14 amino acids. The CDR3 nucleotides are TGTGCCTGGAGGAAGAGGGAATGGGGCACTGAAGCTTTCTTT. Amino acids: CAWRKREWGTEAFF.

The chain is built from TRBV7-6 and TRBJ2-3, with 9 bases that match TRBD2. Trimming cost V 5 bases and J 4 bases; bases outside gene matches: 10. The CDR3 runs to 16 residues. Germline CDR1 SGHVS, CDR2 FNYEAQ. The CDR3 loop is CASSELAGRLPDTQYF. CDR3 nucleotide sequence: TGTGCCAGCAGCGAACTAGCGGGCCGGCTGCCAGATACGCAGTATTTT.

J is TRBJ1-1 and V is TRBV2, with 8 bases aligning to TRBD1. J was trimmed by 1 base and V by 7 bases; bases with no gene match: 5. CDR1 SNHLY and CDR2 FYNNEI come from the germline V gene. The CDR3 extends over 14 amino acids. In nucleotides, the CDR3 is TGTGCCAGCATTTCCGGGACAGGGAACACTGAAGCTTTCTTT. Protein: CASISGTGNTEAFF.

V and J are TRBV28 and TRBJ2-7; possibly TRBD2 for D (6 bases). This CDR3 is built from 14 residues. V lost 3 bases and J 3 bases, leaving 12 bases between the germline ends. CDR1 and CDR2 from the germline V gene are MDHEN and SYDVKM. DNA for the CDR3: TGTGCCAGCAGTTTTAGCCAGGGAGGCTACGAGCAGTACTTC. It encodes CASSFSQGGYEQYF. The full variable domain, completed using reference TRBV28 and TRBJ2-7, is DVKVTQSSRYLVKRTGEKVFLECVQDMDHENMFWYRQDPGLGLRLIYFSYDVKMKEKGDIPEGYSVSREKKERFSLILESASTNQTSMYLCASSFSQGGYEQYFGPGTRLTVT.

The chain uses TRBV7-6 and TRBJ2-7; 10 nucleotides align to TRBD1. There are 15 residues in the CDR3. Germline V gives CDR1 SGHVS, CDR2 FNYEAQ. V was pared by 4 bases and J by 5 bases, with 8 bases of the junction left unmatched. The DNA of the CDR3 is TGTGCCAGCAGCTCCGGACAGGGGGTTTTCGACGAGCAGTACTTC. It codes for CASSSGQGVFDEQYF. The variable domain in full, completed from reference TRBV7-6 and TRBJ2-7, reads GAGVSQSPRYKVTKRGQDVALRCDPISGHVSLYWYRQALGQGPEFLTYFNYEAQQDKSGLPNDRFSAERPEGSISTLTIQRTEQRDSAMYRCASSSGQGVFDEQYFGPGTRLTVT.

This chain joins TRBV14 and TRBJ2-5; D remains ambiguous. CDR3 length: 13 residues. Per germline, CDR1 SGHDN and CDR2 FVKESK. V was pared by 0 bases and J by 5 bases, with 7 bases between. CDR3 nucleotides: TGTGCCAGCAGCCAAGACAACATCGAGACCCAGTACTTC. Protein product: CASSQDNIETQYF.

J is TRBJ1-5 and V is TRBV5-1; tentative D call: TRBD1 (5 bases). V was shortened by 0 bases and J by 3 bases, with 7 bases between the two germline ends. Germline V gives CDR1 SGHRS, CDR2 YFSETQ. This CDR3 is 14 amino acids long. The CDR3 DNA sequence: TGCGCCAGCAGCTTGGAAGGGGTCAATCAGCCCCAGCATTTT. As protein: CASSLEGVNQPQHF.

This clone was seen once. The V gene is TRBV10-3, the J gene TRBJ2-7; 15 nucleotides agree with TRBD2. There are 18 residues in the CDR3. Germline V gives CDR1 ENHRY, CDR2 SYGVKD. The junction had 10 bases not matched to a gene; V was cut back by 6 bases and J by 1 base. CDR3 residues: CAIRWTSGRAIGSYEQYF. The CDR3, as DNA: TGTGCCATCAGATGGACTAGCGGGAGGGCCATAGGGTCCTACGAGCAGTACTTC.

This clone was detected only a few times. The chain carries TRBV2 and TRBJ1-4; tentative D call: TRBD1 (5 bases). This CDR3 spans 15 amino acids. Trimming took off 3 bases at V and 4 bases at J, with 12 bases between the two ends. Germline V gives CDR1 SNHLY, CDR2 FYNNEI. The CDR3 DNA reads TGTGCCAGCAGTGACCAGGGCCTGGATAATGAAAAACTGTTTTTT. Translating gives CASSDQGLDNEKLFF.

The rearrangement uses TRBV2 and TRBJ1-1; D remains ambiguous. In germline, CDR1 is SNHLY, CDR2 FYNNEI. The CDR3 is 14 amino acids. The ends were cut back, 6 bases at V and 1 base at J, with 12 bases in the middle. The CDR3 bases are TGTGCCAGCAGATATGACCTAGGGAACACTGAAGCTTTCTTT. This gives the protein CASRYDLGNTEAFF.

V and J are TRBV4-1 and TRBJ2-2, with a weak D call TRBD2 (6 bases). The germline CDR1 and CDR2 sequences are MGHRA and YSYEKL. Trimming took off 0 bases at V and 4 bases at J, with 9 bases between the two ends. CDR3 length equals 15 residues. CDR3 coding DNA: TGCGCCAGCAGCCAAGAGCAGGGAGGCACCGGGGAGCTGTTTTTT. Translation gives CASSQEQGGTGELFF.

This clone has only a few counts. This sequence joins TRBV7-2 and TRBJ1-5, with D hard to call. This CDR3 has 12 amino acids. Trimming took off 6 bases at V and 6 bases at J, with 9 bases between the two ends. CDR1 and CDR2 from the germline V gene are SGHTA and FQGNSA. The CDR3 DNA sequence: TGTGCCAGCAGTCCTTACGGTCAGCCCCAGCATTTT. Encoded protein: CASSPYGQPQHF.

This clone has more than one count but fewer than ten. The V call is TRBV30, the J call TRBJ1-1; perhaps TRBD1 as D (6 bases). V was clipped by 4 bases and J by 0 bases, with 12 bases between them. This CDR3 comprises 14 residues. Germline V lookup: CDR1 GTSNPN, CDR2 SVGIG (reference sequence). The CDR3 DNA reads as TGTGCCTGGATTGGGGGCGCGGTGAACACTGAAGCTTTCTTT. Translation: CAWIGGAVNTEAFF.

The chain couples TRBV6-1 to TRBJ2-2; 7 bases align to TRBD1. J was trimmed by 6 bases and V by 5 bases; bases with no gene match: 6. The germline V gene encodes CDR1 MNHNS and CDR2 SASEGT. The CDR3 has 14 amino acids. Here the CDR3 DNA reads TGTGCCAGCAGTACGGACAGGTTCTCCGGGGAGCTGTTTTTT. Residues: CASSTDRFSGELFF.

The rearrangement links TRBV10-1 to TRBJ2-1; the match to TRBD2 covers 7 bases. Germline CDR1 WNHNN, CDR2 SYGVQD (reference sequence). The CDR3 has 16 amino acids. J lost 7 bases, V lost 0 bases, and 9 bases had no gene match. The CDR3 nucleotides are TGCGCCAGCAGTGAGTCGAGCGGGGTCCTATCGAATGAGCAGTTCTTC. Translation gives CASSESSGVLSNEQFF.

J is TRBJ1-1 and V is TRBV5-1; 10 nucleotides match TRBD1. The CDR3 has 17 residues. Germline CDR1 and CDR2: SGHRS and YFSETQ. Trimming removed 3 bases from V and 1 base from J; junction bases left unmatched: 9. CDR3 nucleotides: TGCGCCAGCAGCTCAGTCCCGGGACAGGGGTGGAACACTGAAGCTTTCTTT. Its protein is CASSSVPGQGWNTEAFF.

The V and J genes are TRBV5-1 and TRBJ1-1, with a tentative D call TRBD1 (6 bases). The CDR3 runs 14 residues. Germline CDR1 reads SGHRS; CDR2 reads YFSETQ. V was shortened by 4 bases and J by 1 base, with 11 bases between the two germline ends. CDR3 in DNA: TGCGCCAGCAGCGGCCGGGACACGAACACTGAAGCTTTCTTT. It yields the protein CASSGRDTNTEAFF.

This clone has only a few counts. This chain uses TRBV7-9 with TRBJ1-1; D call uncertain. The V and J ends lost 1 base and 3 bases respectively, with 9 bases between them. The germline V gene has CDR1 SEHNR and CDR2 FQNEAQ (reference sequence). The CDR3 contains 14 residues. The CDR3 nucleotides read TGTGCCAGCAGCTTAGACACCTCGTACACTGAAGCTTTCTTT. It codes for CASSLDTSYTEAFF. Drawing the rest from reference TRBV7-9 and TRBJ1-1, the complete variable domain is DTGVSQNPRHKITKRGQNVTFRCDPISEHNRLYWYRQTLGQGPEFLTYFQNEAQLEKSRLLSDRFSAERPKGSFSTLEIQRTEQGDSAMYLCASSLDTSYTEAFFGQGTRLTVV.

This clone was detected once. The chain uses TRBV30 and TRBJ1-1; no reliable D call. From germline, CDR1 is GTSNPN and CDR2 SVGIG (reference sequence). CDR3 length: 14 amino acids. V dropped 6 bases and J dropped 1 base, with 15 bases sitting between them. The CDR3, as DNA: TGTGCCTGTCTCCCCGGGGTACGGAACACTGAAGCTTTCTTT. Translating it yields CACLPGVRNTEAFF.

The genes are TRBV5-1 and TRBJ2-5; D gene uncertain. Looked up from germline, CDR1 is SGHRS and CDR2 is YFSETQ. This CDR3 region has 11 residues. Trimming took 2 bases from V and 5 from J, leaving 4 bases between them. CDR3 amino acids: CASSLEETQYF. CDR3 in DNA: TGCGCCAGCAGCTTAGAGGAGACCCAGTACTTC.

Only a few counts were recorded for this clone. The rearrangement uses TRBV4-3 and TRBJ2-2; 7 nucleotides align to TRBD2. Trimming cost V 1 base and J 1 base; bases outside gene matches: 6. Germline-derived CDR1 and CDR2 are LGHNA and YSLEER. This CDR3 comprises 17 residues. For the CDR3, the DNA is TGCGCCAGCAGCCAAGGAGCAGCGGGGCAGAACACCGGGGAGCTGTTTTTT. The encoded protein is CASSQGAAGQNTGELFF.

The chain has TRBV29-1 and TRBJ1-1; 10 bases fit TRBD1. V was clipped by 5 bases and J by 4 bases; unmatched bases: 4. The germline V gene encodes CDR1 SQVTM and CDR2 ANQGSEA. The CDR3 totals 13 residues. In nucleotides, the CDR3 is TGCAGCGTTACGACAGGGGGCCCCACTGAAGCTTTCTTT. This gives the protein CSVTTGGPTEAFF.

V is TRBV10-3 and J is TRBJ2-1; 14 nucleotides align to TRBD2. The CDR3 is 18 amino acids. In germline, CDR1 is ENHRY, CDR2 SYGVKD. V lost 6 bases to trimming and J lost 0 bases; unmatched junction nucleotides: 7. CDR3 loop: CAIRSGLAGGSSYNEQFF. CDR3 coding DNA: TGTGCCATCAGGTCCGGACTAGCGGGAGGAAGCTCCTACAATGAGCAGTTCTTC.

V gene TRBV25-1 combines with J gene TRBJ2-1; maybe TRBD1 (5 bases). This CDR3 spans 14 amino acids. The germline CDR1 and CDR2 sequences are MGHDK and SYGVNS. V gave up 6 bases and J gave up 6 bases, with 15 bases separating them. CDR3 loop: CASRATDRSNEQFF. The CDR3 nucleotides are TGTGCCAGCAGGGCGACAGATCGCTCCAATGAGCAGTTCTTC.

This clone was counted between two and nine times. CDR3 bases: TGCGCCAGCAGCCGTGGGTTGGACAGGGGCAACATTCAGTACTTC. This gives the protein CASSRGLDRGNIQYF. This chain uses TRBV4-1 with TRBJ2-4, with 9 bases identical to TRBD1. The germline CDR1 and CDR2 sequences are MGHRA and YSYEKL. V dropped 4 bases and J dropped 7; count of bases not matched to a gene: 8. This CDR3 has 15 amino acids.

The chain recombines TRBV28 with TRBJ1-3, with D possibly TRBD1 on 5 matching bases. The germline CDR1 and CDR2 sequences are MDHEN and SYDVKM. The CDR3 runs to 16 residues. V lost 5 bases and J 2 bases, leaving 16 bases between the germline ends. Here the CDR3 reads CASSIRPRAAGNTIYF. CDR3 in DNA: TGTGCCAGCAGTATCAGACCCAGGGCGGCTGGAAACACCATATATTTT.